This T cell receptor beta chain was sequenced for a study of T cell responses to AZD1222 COVID-19 vaccine. Study at large: Second-dose recipients at about 4 or about 12 weeks were treated as one pooled group. Points from the study as a whole: Spike as a whole was targeted by vaccine-associated CD4 TCRs, dominant at 160-218 and 743-854. Only 5 or 6 AZD1222 recipients were seropositive at baseline.

Worth noting for this clone: The target antigen is unknown.

The CDR3 consists of 14 residues. The germline V gene encodes CDR1 SGHRS and CDR2 YFSETQ. Trimming took off 1 base at V and 5 bases at J, with 10 bases between the two ends. TCRdb's copy holds only in-frame clones and misses some; the assay was immunoSEQ multiplex PCR. The repertoire holds roughly 180,000 clones, around 91% seen once, with approximately 6.9% in the top ten. The chain is built from TRBV5-1 and TRBJ2-1; D perhaps matches TRBD1 (6 bases). This clonotype was obtained from an adult in good health. The source was peripheral blood, collected on day 0 of AZD1222 vaccination. The CDR3 is CASSLFGQNNEQFF. In DNA form, the CDR3 reads TGCGCCAGCAGCTTGTTCGGACAGAACAATGAGCAGTTCTTC.